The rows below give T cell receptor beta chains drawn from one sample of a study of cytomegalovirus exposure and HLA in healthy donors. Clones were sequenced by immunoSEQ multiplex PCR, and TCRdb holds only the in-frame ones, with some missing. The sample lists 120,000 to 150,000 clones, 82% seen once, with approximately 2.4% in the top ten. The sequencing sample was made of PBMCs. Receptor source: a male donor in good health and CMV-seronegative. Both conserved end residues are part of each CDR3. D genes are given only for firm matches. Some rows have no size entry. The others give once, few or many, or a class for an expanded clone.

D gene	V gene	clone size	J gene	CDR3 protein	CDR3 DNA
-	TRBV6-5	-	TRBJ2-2	CASSFGTLPVELFF	TGTGCCAGCAGTTTCGGGACTCTCCCTGTGGAGCTGTTTTTT
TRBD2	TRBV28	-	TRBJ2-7	CASSLSSGSYEQYF	TGTGCCAGCAGTTTATCTAGCGGGAGCTACGAGCAGTACTTC
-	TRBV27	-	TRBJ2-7	CASSSHVGGYEQYF	TGTGCCAGCAGTTCCCACGTGGGAGGCTACGAGCAGTACTTC
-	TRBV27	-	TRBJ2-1	CASSLLGPNEQFF	TGTGCCAGCAGTTTATTGGGGCCCAATGAGCAGTTCTTC
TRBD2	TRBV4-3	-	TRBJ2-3	CASSQLREGLRKYF	TGCGCCAGCAGCCAATTGCGGGAGGGCCTTAGGAAGTATTTT
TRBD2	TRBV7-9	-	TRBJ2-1	CASNKPGLAGGSSYNEQFF	TGTGCCAGCAACAAACCGGGACTAGCGGGAGGGAGCTCCTACAATGAGCAGTTCTTC
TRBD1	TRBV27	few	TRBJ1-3	CASSPGAGGSGNTIYF	TGTGCCAGCAGTCCCGGGGCAGGGGGCTCAGGAAACACCATATATTTT
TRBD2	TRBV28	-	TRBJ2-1	CASSPEREPYNEQFF	TGTGCCAGCAGCCCAGAGCGGGAGCCTTACAATGAGCAGTTCTTC
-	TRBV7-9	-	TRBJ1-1	CASNRGGSLNTEAFF	TGTGCCAGCAACCGGGGAGGCAGTTTGAACACTGAAGCTTTCTTT
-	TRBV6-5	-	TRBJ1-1	CASSYSPVNTEAFF	TGTGCCAGCAGTTACTCCCCCGTGAACACTGAAGCTTTCTTT
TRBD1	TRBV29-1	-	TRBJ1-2	CSVLGQGLYGYTF	TGCAGCGTTCTCGGACAGGGGCTGTATGGCTACACCTTC
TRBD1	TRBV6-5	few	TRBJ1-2	CASSYSSTGEGGYTF	TGTGCCAGCAGTTACTCTTCGACAGGGGAGGGTGGCTACACCTTC
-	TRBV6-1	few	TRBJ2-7	CASSEGPEGAYEQYF	TGTGCCAGCAGTGAAGGTCCAGAGGGAGCCTACGAGCAGTACTTC
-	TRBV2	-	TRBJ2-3	CASSDGLFTRTDTQYF	TGTGCCAGCAGTGATGGGCTATTTACTCGCACAGATACGCAGTATTTT
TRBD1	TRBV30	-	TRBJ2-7	CAWSGTGVIDEQYF	TGTGCCTGGTCCGGGACAGGGGTCATCGACGAGCAGTACTTC
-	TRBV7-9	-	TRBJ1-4	CASSERGEEKLFF	TGTGCCAGCAGCGAAAGGGGTGAAGAAAAACTGTTTTTT
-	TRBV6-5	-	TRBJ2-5	CASSYGQGVGTQYF	TGTGCCAGCAGTTACGGGCAGGGCGTTGGGACCCAGTACTTC
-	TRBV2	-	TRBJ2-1	CASKDGGYNEQFF	TGTGCCAGCAAGGACGGAGGGTACAATGAGCAGTTCTTC
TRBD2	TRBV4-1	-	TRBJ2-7	CASSQEGGRGLAETYYEQYF	TGCGCCAGCAGCCAAGAAGGAGGACGGGGACTAGCGGAGACCTACTACGAGCAGTACTTC
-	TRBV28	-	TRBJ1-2	CAIDGGGYGYTF	TGTGCCATCGACGGGGGGGGCTATGGCTACACCTTC
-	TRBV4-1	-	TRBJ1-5	CASSPVHNQPQHF	TGCGCCAGCAGCCCGGTTCACAATCAGCCCCAGCATTTT
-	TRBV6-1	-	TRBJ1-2	CASSEGQNYGYTF	TGTGCCAGCAGTGAAGGACAGAACTATGGCTACACCTTC
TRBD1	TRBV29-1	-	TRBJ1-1	CSVRGQGNTEAFF	TGCAGCGTCCGCGGACAGGGAAACACTGAAGCTTTCTTT
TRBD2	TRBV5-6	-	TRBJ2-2	CASSFGLAGGGELFF	TGTGCCAGCAGCTTTGGACTAGCGGGAGGCGGGGAGCTGTTTTTT
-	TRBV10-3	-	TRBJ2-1	CAISETSREPNEQFF	TGTGCCATCAGTGAGACTTCCCGGGAACCTAATGAGCAGTTCTTC
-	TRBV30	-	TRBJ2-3	CAWSVLHYTDTQYF	TGTGCCTGGAGTGTACTCCATTACACAGATACGCAGTATTTT
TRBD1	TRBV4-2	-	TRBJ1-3	CASSQGWDRTSSGNTIYF	TGTGCCAGCAGCCAGGGATGGGACAGGACCTCCTCTGGAAACACCATATATTTT
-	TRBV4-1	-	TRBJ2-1	CASKTDLTYNEQFF	TGCGCCAGCAAAACAGACCTAACCTACAATGAGCAGTTCTTC
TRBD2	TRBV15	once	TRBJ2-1	CATSTLAGGRGEQFF	TGTGCCACCAGCACACTAGCGGGAGGGCGGGGTGAGCAGTTCTTC
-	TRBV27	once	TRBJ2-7	CASSFSSALSYEQYF	TGTGCCAGCAGTTTCTCTAGCGCCCTCTCCTACGAGCAGTACTTC
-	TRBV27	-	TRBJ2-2	CASSSTRPGAYTGELFF	TGTGCCAGCAGTTCCACTAGGCCAGGCGCTTACACCGGGGAGCTGTTTTTT
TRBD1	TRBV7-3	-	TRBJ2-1	CASSFGTGGYNEQFF	TGTGCCAGCAGCTTCGGGACAGGGGGTTACAATGAGCAGTTCTTC
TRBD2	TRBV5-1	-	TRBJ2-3	CASSLRGLAGGTDTQYF	TGCGCCAGCAGCTTGCGAGGACTAGCGGGAGGAACAGATACGCAGTATTTT
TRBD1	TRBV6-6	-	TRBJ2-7	CASSPRDSYEQYF	TGTGCCAGCAGTCCCCGGGACAGCTACGAGCAGTACTTC
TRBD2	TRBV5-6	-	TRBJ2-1	CASSPRLAGSEQFF	TGTGCCAGCAGCCCGAGACTAGCGGGAAGTGAGCAGTTCTTC
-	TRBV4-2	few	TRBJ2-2	CASSQATDNTGELFF	TGTGCCAGCAGCCAGGCTACAGATAACACCGGGGAGCTGTTTTTT
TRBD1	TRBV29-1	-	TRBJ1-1	CSANQGAAFF	TGCAGCGCTAATCAGGGGGCTGCTTTCTTT
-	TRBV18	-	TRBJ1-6	CASSPPETKGGNSPLHF	TGTGCCAGCTCACCGCCGGAGACTAAAGGTGGCAATTCACCCCTCCACTTT
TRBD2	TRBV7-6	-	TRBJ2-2	CASSLWTSGGFTGELFF	TGTGCCAGCAGCTTATGGACTAGCGGGGGCTTCACCGGGGAGCTGTTTTTT
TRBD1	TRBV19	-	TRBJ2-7	CASSKGDRGHHYEQYF	TGTGCCAGTAGCAAGGGGGACAGGGGGCACCACTACGAGCAGTACTTC
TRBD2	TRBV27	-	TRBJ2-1	CASSLGSGSNNEQFF	TGTGCCAGCAGTTTAGGTAGCGGGAGCAACAATGAGCAGTTCTTC
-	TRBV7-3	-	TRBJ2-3	CASSLPGITDTQYF	TGTGCCAGCAGCTTACCGGGGATCACAGATACGCAGTATTTT
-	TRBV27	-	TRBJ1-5	CASSPLGGNQPQHF	TGTGCCAGCAGTCCACTTGGAGGCAATCAGCCCCAGCATTTT
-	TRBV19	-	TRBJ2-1	CASIGMNEQFF	TGTGCCAGTATCGGGATGAATGAGCAGTTCTTC
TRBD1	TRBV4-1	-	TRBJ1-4	CASSPPDRGGVKLFF	TGCGCCAGCAGCCCTCCCGACAGGGGTGGAGTAAAACTGTTTTTT
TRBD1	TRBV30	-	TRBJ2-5	CAWNRGPGETQYF	TGTGCCTGGAACAGGGGGCCGGGCGAGACCCAGTACTTC
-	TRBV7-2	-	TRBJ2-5	CASSLEPTGTQYF	TGTGCCAGCAGCTTGGAACCGACTGGGACCCAGTACTTC
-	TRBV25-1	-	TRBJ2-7	CASSGDSREQYF	TGTGCCAGCAGTGGAGACAGTAGAGAGCAGTACTTC
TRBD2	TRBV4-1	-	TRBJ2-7	CASSQDRAGVYEQYF	TGCGCCAGCAGCCAAGATCGAGCGGGAGTATACGAGCAGTACTTC
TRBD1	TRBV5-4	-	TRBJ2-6	CASSPSLVGQGTGANVLTF	TGTGCCAGCAGTCCCTCACTCGTTGGACAGGGCACTGGGGCCAACGTCCTGACTTTC
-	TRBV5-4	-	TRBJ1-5	CASSLWGDQNQPQHF	TGTGCCAGCAGCTTGTGGGGGGACCAAAATCAGCCCCAGCATTTT